This is a list of T cell receptor beta chains from one sample in a study of cytomegalovirus exposure and HLA in healthy donors. Data came from immunoSEQ multiplex PCR; TCRdb stores just in-frame clones and leaves some out. The table has roughly 150,000 clones, over 50% seen once. Sequencing was performed on PBMCs. The receptors originated from a human donor in good health. Both conserved end residues are part of each CDR3. The D gene is left open where the match is weak. A clone size is listed for some rows: how often the clone was seen (once, few, many), or a class if it is expanded.

TRBD2,TRBJ2-4,TRBV6-1,.,CASKVLAGGMDIQYF,TGTGCCAGCAAGGTCCTAGCGGGAGGGATGGACATTCAGTACTTC
.,TRBJ2-3,TRBV9,.,CASSPDGGADTQYF,TGTGCCAGCAGCCCGGACGGCGGGGCAGATACGCAGTATTTT
TRBD1,TRBJ1-3,TRBV11-2,.,CASNSGTGGGGAGNTIYF,TGTGCCAGCAACTCCGGGACAGGGGGCGGGGGGGCTGGAAACACCATATATTTT
TRBD1,TRBJ2-7,TRBV7-9,.,CASSSAGTGLYEQYF,TGTGCCAGCAGCTCAGCCGGGACAGGGCTCTACGAGCAGTACTTC
TRBD1,TRBJ2-7,TRBV6-1,.,CASSLGDRGGEQYF,TGTGCCAGCAGTCTAGGGGACAGGGGCGGCGAGCAGTACTTC
.,TRBJ1-5,TRBV2,.,CASSRGLIYMEQSSNQPQHF,TGTGCCAGCAGTAGGGGTCTTATATACATGGAACAGTCTAGCAATCAGCCCCAGCATTTT
TRBD2,TRBJ2-1,TRBV28,few,CASSYGLGELYNEQFF,TGTGCCAGCAGTTATGGACTAGGTGAGCTCTACAATGAGCAGTTCTTC
TRBD1,TRBJ1-1,TRBV28,few,CASSFGTRGLNTEAFF,TGTGCCAGCAGTTTCGGAACGAGGGGGCTGAACACTGAAGCTTTCTTT
.,TRBJ2-2,TRBV6-4,.,CASSDSWRSLGELFF,TGTGCCAGCAGTGACTCTTGGCGGTCATTGGGGGAGCTGTTTTTT
.,TRBJ1-2,TRBV11-2,.,CASSPGGGNYGYTF,TGTGCCAGCAGCCCAGGTGGGGGGAACTATGGCTACACCTTC
TRBD1,TRBJ1-1,TRBV19,.,CASSTGDRIAFF,TGTGCCAGTAGTACAGGGGACAGAATAGCTTTCTTT
TRBD2,TRBJ2-5,TRBV5-1,.,CASRRPSGSQETQYF,TGCGCCAGCAGGCGACCCAGCGGGAGTCAAGAGACCCAGTACTTC
.,TRBJ2-2,TRBV6-5,.,CASLGQGIAGELFF,TGTGCCAGCCTGGGGCAGGGGATCGCCGGGGAGCTGTTTTTT
.,TRBJ2-7,TRBV28,.,CASSALPSYEQYF,TGTGCCAGCAGTGCACTCCCATCCTACGAGCAGTACTTC
.,TRBJ1-1,TRBV10-2,.,CASTPSGGSNTEAFF,TGCGCCAGCACCCCTTCTGGAGGGTCGAACACTGAAGCTTTCTTT
TRBD1,TRBJ1-2,TRBV9,.,CASSVEGQYLNYGYTF,TGTGCCAGCAGCGTAGAGGGACAGTATCTTAACTATGGCTACACCTTC
.,TRBJ2-7,TRBV27,.,CASSMMREGDEQYF,TGTGCCAGCAGTATGATGCGGGAAGGAGACGAGCAGTACTTC
.,TRBJ1-4,TRBV9,few,CASSPHGTSRNEKLFF,TGTGCCAGCAGCCCCCACGGGACATCGAGGAATGAAAAACTGTTTTTT
TRBD1,TRBJ1-2,TRBV9,.,CASSVGQGANYGYTF,TGTGCCAGCAGCGTCGGACAGGGGGCTAACTATGGCTACACCTTC
TRBD2,TRBJ2-3,TRBV19,.,CASSIRPGLAGPGTQYF,TGTGCCAGTAGTATCCGACCGGGACTAGCGGGTCCAGGTACGCAGTATTTT
.,TRBJ1-2,TRBV20-1,.,CSARYSYGYTF,TGCAGTGCTAGGTACAGCTATGGCTACACCTTC
TRBD1,TRBJ2-3,TRBV5-6,few,CASSSLDRAGTDTQYF,TGTGCCAGCAGCTCGCTGGACAGGGCCGGCACAGATACGCAGTATTTT
TRBD2,TRBJ2-1,TRBV7-6,.,CASSVAGGPRNEQFF,TGTGCCAGCAGTGTAGCGGGAGGGCCTAGGAATGAGCAGTTCTTC
TRBD2,TRBJ2-3,TRBV9,.,CASSVGTAGSTDTQYF,TGTGCCAGCAGCGTAGGTACAGCGGGGTCCACAGATACGCAGTATTTT
.,TRBJ2-7,TRBV28,.,CASSLLSGRSNEQYF,TGTGCCAGCAGTTTATTATCCGGGAGAAGCAACGAGCAGTACTTC
TRBD1,TRBJ1-5,TRBV5-4,.,CASSLGGGEQPQHF,TGTGCCAGCAGCTTGGGAGGGGGCGAACAGCCCCAGCATTTT
TRBD2,TRBJ2-1,TRBV9,.,CASSGRGSYNEQFF,TGTGCCAGCAGTGGGCGGGGGTCCTACAATGAGCAGTTCTTC
TRBD1,TRBJ1-5,TRBV6-5,.,CASSYSRGHNQPQHF,TGTGCCAGCAGTTACTCGAGGGGGCATAATCAGCCCCAGCATTTT
.,TRBJ1-5,TRBV7-8,.,CASSLARVNSNQPQHF,TGTGCCAGCAGCTTAGCGCGGGTAAATAGCAATCAGCCCCAGCATTTT
TRBD2,TRBJ2-3,TRBV6-6,.,CASSSKLAGVTDTQYF,TGTGCCAGCAGTTCCAAACTAGCGGGAGTTACAGATACGCAGTATTTT
.,TRBJ2-7,TRBV20-1,.,CSALKTNEQYF,TGCAGTGCTCTAAAAACGAACGAGCAGTACTTC
.,TRBJ2-2,TRBV28,.,CASSLYRGGTGELFF,TGTGCCAGCAGTCTATACAGGGGAGGCACCGGGGAGCTGTTTTTT
TRBD1,TRBJ2-5,TRBV7-2,.,CASSLATGAETQYF,TGTGCCAGCAGCTTAGCGACAGGGGCAGAGACCCAGTACTTC
.,TRBJ1-2,TRBV7-8,.,CASSFAGANGYTF,TGTGCCAGCAGCTTCGCAGGGGCTAATGGCTACACCTTC
.,TRBJ2-5,TRBV6-5,once,CASSQGLNQETQYF,TGTGCCAGCAGTCAGGGCCTAAACCAAGAGACCCAGTACTTC
.,TRBJ2-7,TRBV5-1,.,CASPPSGTYEQYF,TGCGCCAGCCCCCCGTCAGGAACCTACGAGCAGTACTTC
.,TRBJ2-7,TRBV5-4,few,CASSTGTNYEQYF,TGTGCCAGCAGCACCGGGACAAACTACGAGCAGTACTTC
.,TRBJ2-7,TRBV6-1,.,CASSGGDKYEQYF,TGTGCCAGCAGTGGGGGAGACAAATACGAGCAGTACTTC
TRBD1,TRBJ2-7,TRBV7-9,.,CASSLDGPGGREQYF,TGTGCCAGCAGCTTAGACGGACCAGGGGGTCGCGAGCAGTACTTC
.,TRBJ1-5,TRBV5-5,.,CASSLLHGVKNQPQHF,TGTGCCAGCAGCCTATTACACGGGGTTAAGAATCAGCCCCAGCATTTT
TRBD2,TRBJ2-4,TRBV11-2,.,CASSFSSGRSVKNIQYF,TGTGCCAGCAGCTTCTCCAGCGGGAGGTCTGTCAAAAACATTCAGTACTTC
TRBD2,TRBJ2-7,TRBV28,.,CASSSEGSSGIRRYEQYF,TGTGCCAGCAGTTCCGAGGGGAGTAGCGGGATCCGGAGATACGAGCAGTACTTC
TRBD2,TRBJ2-7,TRBV7-3,.,CASSAGTSLHEQYF,TGTGCCAGCAGCGCCGGGACTAGTCTACACGAGCAGTACTTC
.,TRBJ2-1,TRBV25-1,few,CASSEFYRNEQFF,TGTGCCAGCAGTGAATTCTATCGAAATGAGCAGTTCTTC
.,TRBJ2-2,TRBV2,.,CASKLSANTGELFF,TGTGCCAGCAAACTTTCCGCGAACACCGGGGAGCTGTTTTTT
.,TRBJ2-1,TRBV7-7,.,CASSLRAAGAYNEQFF,TGTGCCAGCAGCCTTCGTGCGGCGGGGGCTTACAATGAGCAGTTCTTC
TRBD2,TRBJ2-3,TRBV28,once,CASNGGGTNTDTQYF,TGTGCCAGCAATGGGGGAGGGACTAACACAGATACGCAGTATTTT
TRBD2,TRBJ2-5,TRBV23-1,.,CASSQSREGQCKETQYF,TGCGCCAGCAGTCAATCGCGGGAGGGACAGTGTAAAGAGACCCAGTACTTC
.,TRBJ2-7,TRBV11-3,.,CASSLVVYEQYF,TGTGCCAGCAGCTTAGTAGTGTACGAGCAGTACTTC